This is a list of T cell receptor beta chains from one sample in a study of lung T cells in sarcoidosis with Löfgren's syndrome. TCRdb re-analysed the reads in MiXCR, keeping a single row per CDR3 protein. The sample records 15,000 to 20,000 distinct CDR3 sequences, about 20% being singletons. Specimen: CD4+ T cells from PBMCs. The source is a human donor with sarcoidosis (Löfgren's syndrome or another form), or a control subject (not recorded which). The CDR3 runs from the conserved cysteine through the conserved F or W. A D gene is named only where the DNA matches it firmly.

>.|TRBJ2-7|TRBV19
CASSSPTGAGTYEQYF
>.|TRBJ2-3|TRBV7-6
CASGSRLGEADTQYF
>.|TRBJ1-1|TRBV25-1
CASSEVENSSNGAFF
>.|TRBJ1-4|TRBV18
CASSPGTDAEKLFF
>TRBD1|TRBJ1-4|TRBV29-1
CSARGDRDEKLFF
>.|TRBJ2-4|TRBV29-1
CLPKGGEGSKNIQYF
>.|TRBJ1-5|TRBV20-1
CNARVGTSNNQPQHF
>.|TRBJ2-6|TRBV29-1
CSVPPGLRVLTF
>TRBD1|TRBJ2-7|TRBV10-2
CASSKQGAAYEQYF
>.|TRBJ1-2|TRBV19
CASSISSNNYGYTF
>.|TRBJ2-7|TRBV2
CASSEVVSSYEQYF
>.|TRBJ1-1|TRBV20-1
CSARGGVNTEAFF
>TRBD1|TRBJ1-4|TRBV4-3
CASSLKTGQLFF
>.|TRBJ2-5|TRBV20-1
CSAPGWRRRGTGEYQETQYF
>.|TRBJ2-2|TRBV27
CASSTLVSANTGELFF
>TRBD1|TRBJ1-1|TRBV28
CASSHGQGANTEAFF
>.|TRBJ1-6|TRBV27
CASCVTGPYNSPLHF
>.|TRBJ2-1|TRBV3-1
CASSQAGDDEQFF
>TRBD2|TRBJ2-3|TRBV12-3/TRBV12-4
CASSQREGTDTQYF
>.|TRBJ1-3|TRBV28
CASSRQGLTIYF
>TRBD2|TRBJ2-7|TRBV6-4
CASSDARLAGGRIYEQYF
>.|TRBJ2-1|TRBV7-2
CASRIMRRDHYNEQFF
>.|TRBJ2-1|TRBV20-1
CSARDAGFSDNEQSF
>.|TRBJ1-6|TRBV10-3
CATGDSTSPLHF
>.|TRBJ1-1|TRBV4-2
CASSQRVPLDTEAFF
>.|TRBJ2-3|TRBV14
CASSYRDSLYTDTQYF
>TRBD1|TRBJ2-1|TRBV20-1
CSASPPGGQTNEQFF
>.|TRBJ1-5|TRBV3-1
CASSQGRSNQPQHF
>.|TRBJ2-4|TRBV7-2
CASSLEPGGPNIQYF
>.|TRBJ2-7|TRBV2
CASSEGGYFYEQYF
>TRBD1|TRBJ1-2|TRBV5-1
CASSLAGTDNYGYTF
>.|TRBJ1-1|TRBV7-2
CASSLGTGMNTEAFF
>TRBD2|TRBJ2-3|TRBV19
CASRTGGPGTQYF
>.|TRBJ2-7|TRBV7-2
CASSLGGASYEQYF
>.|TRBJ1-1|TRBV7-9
CASSFTDRKNTEAFF
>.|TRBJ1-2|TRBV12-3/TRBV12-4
CASSPRGDYGYTF